The clone carrying this T cell receptor beta chain was detected once. The CDR3 runs 16 residues. With V trimmed by 1 base and J by 6 bases, 5 bases remained unmatched. Per germline, CDR1 SGHTA and CDR2 FQGTGA. Original data processing: How many nucleated cells were present was estimated from reference gene primer amplification. Clones were read by immunoSEQ multiplex PCR, and TCRdb kept only the in-frame ones, dropping some. Clone size and the V and J calls come from that table; the DNA yielded D and trimming. The table has about 150,000 clones, 65% to 85% seen once; the top ten hold about 5%. This entry is derived from a study of blood T cell repertoires in COVID-19. About the research overall: COVID-19 samples collected from the United States, Italy and Spain covered acute and convalescent phases. From T cells, B-cell-depleted T cells, or PBMCs came the material, which was cDNA or gDNA.

The clonotype originates from a woman aged 45-65 years with acute or convalescent COVID-19. The sample consisted of peripheral blood. The chain uses TRBV7-3 and TRBJ2-3; TRBD2 agrees at 12 bases. Here the CDR3 reads CASSLSLAGGPDTQYF. CDR3 in DNA: TGTGCCAGCAGCTTAAGCCTAGCGGGGGGGCCTGATACGCAGTATTTT.